The T cell receptor beta chain described here comes from a study of shared clonotypes between healthy human individuals. The method was immunoSEQ multiplex PCR; TCRdb's version includes in-frame clones alone and lacks a portion of them. The sample holds 2,100,000 or so clones; approximately 94% are singletons and the top ten take over 0.1%. V was cut by 5 bases and J by 4 bases, with 11 bases left in between. This CDR3 region has 13 residues. CDR1 and CDR2 (germline): MNHNS, SASEGT. The source material was naive CD4+ T cells sorted from blood. The subset is: CD45RA+ positively selected. This TCR derives from a man between 18 and 35 years old in good health. The chain combines TRBV6-1 with TRBJ1-2; D remains ambiguous. Here the CDR3 DNA reads TGTGCCAGCAGTCGAACAGAGATCTATGGCTACACCTTC. This translates into CASSRTEIYGYTF.